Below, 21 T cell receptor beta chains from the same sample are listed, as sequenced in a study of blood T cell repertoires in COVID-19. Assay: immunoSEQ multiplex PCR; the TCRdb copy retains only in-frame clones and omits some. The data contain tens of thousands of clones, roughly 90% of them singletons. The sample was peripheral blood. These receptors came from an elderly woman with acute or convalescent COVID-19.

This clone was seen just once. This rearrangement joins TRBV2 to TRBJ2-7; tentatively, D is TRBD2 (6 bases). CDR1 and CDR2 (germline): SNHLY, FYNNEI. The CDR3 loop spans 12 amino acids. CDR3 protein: CAGGGSSYEQYF. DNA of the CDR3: TGTGCGGGAGGCGGCAGCTCCTACGAGCAGTACTTC.

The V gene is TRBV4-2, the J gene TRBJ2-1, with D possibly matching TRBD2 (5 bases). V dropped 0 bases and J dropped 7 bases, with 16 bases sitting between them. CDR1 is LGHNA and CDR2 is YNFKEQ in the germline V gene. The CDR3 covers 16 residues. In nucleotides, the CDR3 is TGTGCCAGCAGCCAAGATGGTACGGGAAGGTGGAATGAGCAGTTCTTC. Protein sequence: CASSQDGTGRWNEQFF.

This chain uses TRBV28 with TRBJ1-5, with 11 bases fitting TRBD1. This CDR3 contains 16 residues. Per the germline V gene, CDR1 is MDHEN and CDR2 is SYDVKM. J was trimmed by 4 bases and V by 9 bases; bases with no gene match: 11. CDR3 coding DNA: TGTGCCAGTGAGAGTGGACAGGGGGCAGTGAATCAGCCCCAGCATTTT. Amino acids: CASESGQGAVNQPQHF.

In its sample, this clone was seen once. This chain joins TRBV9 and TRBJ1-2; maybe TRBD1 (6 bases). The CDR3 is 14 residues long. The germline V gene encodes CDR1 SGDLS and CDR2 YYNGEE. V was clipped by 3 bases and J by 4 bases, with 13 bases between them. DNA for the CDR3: TGTGCCAGCAGCGCTTCCGACAGGCCCTATGGCTACACCTTC. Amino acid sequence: CASSASDRPYGYTF.

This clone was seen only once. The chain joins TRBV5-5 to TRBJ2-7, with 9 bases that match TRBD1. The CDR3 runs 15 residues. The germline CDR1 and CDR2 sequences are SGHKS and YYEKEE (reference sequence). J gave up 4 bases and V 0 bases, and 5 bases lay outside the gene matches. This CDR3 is CASSLEGQGRYEQYF. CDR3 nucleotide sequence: TGTGCCAGCAGCTTGGAGGGACAGGGCCGTTACGAGCAGTACTTC.

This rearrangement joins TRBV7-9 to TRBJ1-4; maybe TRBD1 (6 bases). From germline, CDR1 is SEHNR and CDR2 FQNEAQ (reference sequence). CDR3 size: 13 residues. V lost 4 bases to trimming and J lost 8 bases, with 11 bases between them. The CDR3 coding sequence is TGTGCCAGCAGCTCGGGGGGCAGCGAAAAACTGTTTTTT. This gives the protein CASSSGGSEKLFF.

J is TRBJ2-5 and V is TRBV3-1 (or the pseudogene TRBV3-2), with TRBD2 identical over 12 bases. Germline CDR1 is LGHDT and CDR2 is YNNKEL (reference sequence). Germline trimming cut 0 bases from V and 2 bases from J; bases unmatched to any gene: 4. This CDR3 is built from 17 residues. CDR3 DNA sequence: TGTGCCAGCAGCCAAGAGTACCTAGCGGGGGGGCAAGAGACCCAGTACTTC. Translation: CASSQEYLAGGQETQYF.

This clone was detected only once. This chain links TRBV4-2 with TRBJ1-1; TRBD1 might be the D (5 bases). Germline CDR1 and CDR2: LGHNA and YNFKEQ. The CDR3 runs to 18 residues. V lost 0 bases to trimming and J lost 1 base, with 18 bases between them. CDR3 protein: CASSQDQGFGIGNTEAFF. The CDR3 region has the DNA TGTGCCAGCAGCCAAGACCAGGGTTTTGGAATTGGGAACACTGAAGCTTTCTTT.

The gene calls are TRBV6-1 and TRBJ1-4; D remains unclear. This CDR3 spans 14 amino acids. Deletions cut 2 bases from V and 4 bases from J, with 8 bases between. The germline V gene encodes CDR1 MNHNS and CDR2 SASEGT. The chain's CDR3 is CASSETGYNEKLFF. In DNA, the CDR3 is TGTGCCAGCAGTGAAACGGGTTATAATGAAAAACTGTTTTTT.

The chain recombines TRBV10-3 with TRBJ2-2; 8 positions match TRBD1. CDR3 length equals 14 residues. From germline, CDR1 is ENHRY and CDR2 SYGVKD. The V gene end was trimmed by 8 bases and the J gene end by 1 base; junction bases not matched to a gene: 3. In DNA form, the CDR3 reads TGTGCCATCCGGGACAGGTTGAACACCGGGGAGCTGTTTTTT. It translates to CAIRDRLNTGELFF.

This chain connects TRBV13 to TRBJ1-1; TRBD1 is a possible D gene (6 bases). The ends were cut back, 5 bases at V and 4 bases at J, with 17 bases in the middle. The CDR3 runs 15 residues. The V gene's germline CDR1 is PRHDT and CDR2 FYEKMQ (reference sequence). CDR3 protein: CASSTRTVGATEAFF. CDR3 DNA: TGTGCCAGCAGCACCCGGACAGTCGGGGCCACTGAAGCTTTCTTT.

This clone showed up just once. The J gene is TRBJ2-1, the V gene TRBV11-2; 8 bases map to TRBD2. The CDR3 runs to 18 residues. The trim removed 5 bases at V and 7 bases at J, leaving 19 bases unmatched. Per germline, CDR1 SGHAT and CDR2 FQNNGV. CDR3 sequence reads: CASSGGALASGGENEQFF. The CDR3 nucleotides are TGTGCCAGCAGCGGAGGGGCATTGGCCAGCGGGGGAGAGAATGAGCAGTTCTTC. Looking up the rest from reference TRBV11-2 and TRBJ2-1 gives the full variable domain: EAGVAQSPRYKIIEKRQSVAFWCNPISGHATLYWYQQILGQGPKLLIQFQNNGVVDDSQLPKDRFSAERLKGVDSTLKIQPAKLEDSAVYLCASSGGALASGGENEQFFGPGTRLTVL.

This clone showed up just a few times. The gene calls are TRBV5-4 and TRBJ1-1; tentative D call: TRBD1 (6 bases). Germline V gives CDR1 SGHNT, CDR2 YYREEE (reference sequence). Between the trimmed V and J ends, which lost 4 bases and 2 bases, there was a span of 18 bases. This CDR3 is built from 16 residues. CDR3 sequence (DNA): TGTGCCAGCAGCGAGGATCCAGGGGAATACAACACTGAAGCTTTCTTT. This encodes CASSEDPGEYNTEAFF.

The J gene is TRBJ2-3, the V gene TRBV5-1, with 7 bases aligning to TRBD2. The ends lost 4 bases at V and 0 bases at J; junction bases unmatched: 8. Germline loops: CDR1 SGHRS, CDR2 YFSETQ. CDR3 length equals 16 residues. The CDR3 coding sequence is TGCGCCAGCAGCCCCCTGGGCGGGGGTAGCACAGATACGCAGTATTTT. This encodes CASSPLGGGSTDTQYF.

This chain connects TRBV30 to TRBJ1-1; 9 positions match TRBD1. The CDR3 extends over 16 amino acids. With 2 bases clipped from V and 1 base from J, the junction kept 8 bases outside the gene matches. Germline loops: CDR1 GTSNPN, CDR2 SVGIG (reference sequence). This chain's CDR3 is CAWSPPDRGRNTEAFF. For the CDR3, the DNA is TGTGCCTGGAGTCCTCCGGACAGGGGAAGGAACACTGAAGCTTTCTTT.

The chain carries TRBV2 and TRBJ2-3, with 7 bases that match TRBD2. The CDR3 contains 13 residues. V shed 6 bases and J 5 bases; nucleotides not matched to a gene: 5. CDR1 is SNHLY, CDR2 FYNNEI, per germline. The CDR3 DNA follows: TGTGCCAGCAGCCCGGGAGGACTAGATACGCAGTATTTT. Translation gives CASSPGGLDTQYF.

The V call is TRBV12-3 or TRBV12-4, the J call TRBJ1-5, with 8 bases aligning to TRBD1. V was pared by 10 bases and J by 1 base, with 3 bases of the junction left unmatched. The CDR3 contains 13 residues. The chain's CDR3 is CATPGGSNQPQHF. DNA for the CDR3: TGTGCCACCCCAGGGGGCAGCAATCAGCCCCAGCATTTT.

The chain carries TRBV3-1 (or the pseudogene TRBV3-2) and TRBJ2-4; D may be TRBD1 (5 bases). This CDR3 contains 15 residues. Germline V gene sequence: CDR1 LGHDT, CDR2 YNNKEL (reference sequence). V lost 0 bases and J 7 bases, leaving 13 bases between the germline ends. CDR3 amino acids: CASSQEVSGFNIQYF. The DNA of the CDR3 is TGTGCCAGCAGCCAAGAGGTCTCAGGGTTCAACATTCAGTACTTC.

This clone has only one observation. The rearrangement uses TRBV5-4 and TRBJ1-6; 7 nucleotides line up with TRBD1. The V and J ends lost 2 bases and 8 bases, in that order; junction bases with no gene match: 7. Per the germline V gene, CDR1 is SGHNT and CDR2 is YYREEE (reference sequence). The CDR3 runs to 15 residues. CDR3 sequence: CASSFGGGGDSPLHF. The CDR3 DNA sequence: TGTGCCAGCAGCTTCGGAGGAGGGGGCGATTCACCCCTCCACTTT.

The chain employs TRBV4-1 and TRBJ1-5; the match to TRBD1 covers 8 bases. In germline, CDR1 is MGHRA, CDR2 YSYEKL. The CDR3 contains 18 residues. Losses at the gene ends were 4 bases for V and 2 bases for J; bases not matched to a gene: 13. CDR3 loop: CASSRTLDRVEGNQPQHF. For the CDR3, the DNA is TGCGCCAGCAGCCGTACCTTGGACAGGGTGGAGGGCAATCAGCCCCAGCATTTT.

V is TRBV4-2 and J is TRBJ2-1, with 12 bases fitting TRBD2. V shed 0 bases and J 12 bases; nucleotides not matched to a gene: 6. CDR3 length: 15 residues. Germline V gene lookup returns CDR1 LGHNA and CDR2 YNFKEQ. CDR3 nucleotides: TGTGCCAGCAGCCAAGAACTAGCGGGGGGAGGTGGGCAGTTCTTC. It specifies CASSQELAGGGGQFF.